The 7 T cell receptor beta chains below all came from one sample that was sequenced in a study of shared clonotypes between healthy human individuals. Method: immunoSEQ multiplex PCR; TCRdb's copy keeps in-frame clones and lacks some. This table has a few million clones, just over 90% appearing once. Sequencing was performed on naive CD4+ T cells sorted from blood. Subset described: CD45RA+ positively selected. These TCRs come from a man aged 18 to 29 in good health.

V and J are TRBV7-6 and TRBJ2-7, with D tentatively TRBD1 (6 bases). V dropped 4 bases and J dropped 1 base, with 14 bases sitting between them. The CDR3 consists of 15 residues. Per the germline V gene, CDR1 is SGHVS and CDR2 is FNYEAQ. The CDR3 region is CASSSLTGNSYEQYF. The CDR3 nucleotides are TGTGCCAGCAGCTCCCTGACAGGTAATTCCTACGAGCAGTACTTC.

This rearrangement joins TRBV5-4 to TRBJ2-1; 10 nucleotides align to TRBD2. CDR1 is SGHNT and CDR2 is YYREEE in the germline V gene (reference sequence). V was clipped by 6 bases and J by 8 bases; unmatched bases: 8. This CDR3 is 14 amino acids long. CDR3 DNA sequence: TGTGCCAGCACCAGTAGCGGGGGGTCGGATGAGCAGTTCTTC. Translating gives CASTSSGGSDEQFF.

This clone is a singleton in its sample. CDR3 in DNA: TGCGCCAGCAGCATCATGGGGCTAGCTATAAATGAGCAGTTCTTC. It specifies CASSIMGLAINEQFF. V and J are TRBV5-1 and TRBJ2-1; possibly TRBD1 or TRBD2 for D (5 bases each). This CDR3 is built from 15 residues. CDR1 is SGHRS and CDR2 is YFSETQ in the germline V gene. Trimming stripped 4 bases from V and 7 bases from J, with 18 bases between.

The rearrangement uses TRBV10-3 and TRBJ2-1; 10 nucleotides align to TRBD2. Germline V gene lookup returns CDR1 ENHRY and CDR2 SYGVKD. Losses at the gene ends were 3 bases for V and 6 bases for J; bases not matched to a gene: 8. The CDR3 loop spans 16 amino acids. CDR3 sequence: CAISDPSGGASNEQFF. In DNA, the CDR3 is TGTGCCATCAGTGATCCAAGCGGGGGGGCCTCCAATGAGCAGTTCTTC.

The chain carries TRBV6-1 and TRBJ2-1; 10 bases fit TRBD1. The length of the CDR3 is 14 residues. V gave up 1 base and J gave up 7 bases; unmatched junction bases: 1. From germline, CDR1 is MNHNS and CDR2 SASEGT. CDR3 amino acids: CASSEGGQGNEQFF. As DNA, the CDR3 is TGTGCCAGCAGTGAAGGGGGACAGGGGAATGAGCAGTTCTTC.

The CDR3, as DNA: TGTGCCAGCAGCCAAGTCGGACAGGGGCAGTACTTC. This codes for CASSQVGQGQYF. This chain joins TRBV7-2 and TRBJ2-7; 8 nucleotides agree with TRBD1. V trimming: 5 bases; J trimming: 9 bases; junction bases outside the gene matches: 6. Germline values: CDR1 SGHTA, CDR2 FQGNSA. The CDR3 loop spans 12 amino acids.

Details on this clone: Other DNA sequences from this sample encode an identical CDR3 as well. The V and J genes are TRBV27 and TRBJ2-3, with no clear D. This CDR3 comprises 13 residues. Trimming cost V 1 base and J 0 bases, with 2 bases left between them. Per the germline V gene, CDR1 is MNHEY and CDR2 is SMNVEV (reference sequence). The CDR3 loop reads CASSLFSTDTQYF. The DNA of the CDR3 is TGTGCCAGCAGTTTATTTAGCACAGATACGCAGTATTTT.